The entry below gives a single T cell receptor beta chain sequence along with its context. The sample belongs to a study of technical replicates of blood from four donors. The CDR3 loop spans 13 amino acids. Produced via immunoSEQ multiplex PCR; TCRdb's table is partial and in-frame only. The sample lists about 86,000 clones, nearly 96% occurring once. The chain recombines TRBV21-1 with TRBJ2-2; the listed D gene, TRBD2, was not tested against the DNA. TRBV21-1 constitutes a pseudogene. This TCR derives from a human donor in good health. Sequencing input: T cells isolated from PBMCs. CDR3 residues: CASSKGEDGELFF. The CDR3 DNA reads as TGTGCCAGCAGCAAAGGGGAGGACGGGGAGCTGTTTTTT.